This T cell receptor (beta chain) was sequenced during a study of blood T cell repertoires in COVID-19. About the study: The samples span acute and convalescent COVID-19 from the United States, Italy and Spain.

Libraries were prepared by immunoSEQ multiplex PCR; TCRdb keeps only in-frame clonotypes and omits some of them. Found here are around 200,000 clones, about 86% of them singletons; the top ten hold about 2.2%. The sample holds one count of this clone. With 1 base removed from V and 1 base from J, the gap between germline ends came to 4 bases. Germline loops: CDR1 GTSNPN, CDR2 SVGIG (reference sequence). The CDR3 is made up of 12 amino acids. This sequence was found in a woman between 50 and 59 years old with acute or convalescent COVID-19. V usage is TRBV30 and J usage is TRBJ1-1, with D unresolved. Sequenced sample: peripheral blood. The CDR3 region is CAWSDGNTEAFF. CDR3 DNA sequence: TGTGCCTGGAGTGACGGGAACACTGAAGCTTTCTTT.